This TCR beta chain emerged from a study of CD8 T cells in Susac syndrome. RNA totalling roughly 0.5 to 1 ug underwent reverse transcription with random hexamers. TCRdb re-called the immunoSEQ multiplex PCR reads with MiXCR, one entry per CDR3 protein. This table holds around 100,000 distinct CDR3 sequences, 95% found once. Sequencing was carried out using CD8+ T cells from PBMCs. This receptor was taken from a human donor with Susac syndrome.

DNA for the CDR3: TGTGCCAGCAGCTCTACCCAGAACACTGAAGCTTTCTTT. Translating gives CASSSTQNTEAFF. The chain recombines TRBV9 with TRBJ1-1; D is ambiguous. The CDR3 runs to 13 residues. Trimming took off 4 bases at V and 1 base at J, with 8 bases between the two ends. Per germline, CDR1 SGDLS and CDR2 YYNGEE.